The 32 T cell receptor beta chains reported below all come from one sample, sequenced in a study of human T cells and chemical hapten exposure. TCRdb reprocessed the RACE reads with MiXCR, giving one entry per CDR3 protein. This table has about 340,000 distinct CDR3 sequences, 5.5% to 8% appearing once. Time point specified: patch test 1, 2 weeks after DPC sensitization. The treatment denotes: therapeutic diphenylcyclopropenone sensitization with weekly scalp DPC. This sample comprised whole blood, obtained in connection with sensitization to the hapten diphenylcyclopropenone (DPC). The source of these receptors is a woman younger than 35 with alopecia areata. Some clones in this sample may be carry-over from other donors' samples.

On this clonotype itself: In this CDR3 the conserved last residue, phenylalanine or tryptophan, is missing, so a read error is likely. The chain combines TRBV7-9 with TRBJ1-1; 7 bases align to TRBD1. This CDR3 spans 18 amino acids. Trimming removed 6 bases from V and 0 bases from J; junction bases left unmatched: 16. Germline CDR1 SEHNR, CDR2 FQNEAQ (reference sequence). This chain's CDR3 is CASRASLFRGSVNTEAFV. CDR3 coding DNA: TGTGCCAGCAGGGCCTCTCTCTTCAGGGGGTCCGTGAACACTGAAGCTTTCGTT.

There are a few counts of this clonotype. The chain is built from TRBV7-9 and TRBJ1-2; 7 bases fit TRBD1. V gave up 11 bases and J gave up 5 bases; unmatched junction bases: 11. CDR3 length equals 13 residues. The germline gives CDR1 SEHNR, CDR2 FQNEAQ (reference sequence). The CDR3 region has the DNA TGTGCCGTCGCGGGACAGAAGATTTATGGCTACACCTTC. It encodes CAVAGQKIYGYTF.

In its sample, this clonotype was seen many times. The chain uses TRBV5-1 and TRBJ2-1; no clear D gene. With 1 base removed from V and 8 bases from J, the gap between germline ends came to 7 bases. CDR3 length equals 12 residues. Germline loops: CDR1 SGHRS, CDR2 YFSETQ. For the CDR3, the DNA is TGCGCCAGCAGCTTGAAGGGCGATGAGCAGTTCTTC. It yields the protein CASSLKGDEQFF.

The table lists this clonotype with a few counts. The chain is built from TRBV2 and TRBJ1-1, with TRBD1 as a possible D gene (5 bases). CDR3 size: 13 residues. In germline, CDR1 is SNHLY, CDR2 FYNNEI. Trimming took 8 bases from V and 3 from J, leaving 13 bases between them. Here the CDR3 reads CASVAQGHTEAFF. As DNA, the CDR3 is TGTGCCAGCGTTGCCCAGGGACACACTGAAGCTTTCTTT.

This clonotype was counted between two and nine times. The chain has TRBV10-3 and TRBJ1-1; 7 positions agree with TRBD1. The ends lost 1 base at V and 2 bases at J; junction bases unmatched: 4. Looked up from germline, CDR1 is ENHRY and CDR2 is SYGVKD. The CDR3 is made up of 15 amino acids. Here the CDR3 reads CAISELNRGNTEAFF. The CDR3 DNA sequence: TGTGCCATCAGTGAGTTAAACAGGGGCAACACTGAAGCTTTCTTT.

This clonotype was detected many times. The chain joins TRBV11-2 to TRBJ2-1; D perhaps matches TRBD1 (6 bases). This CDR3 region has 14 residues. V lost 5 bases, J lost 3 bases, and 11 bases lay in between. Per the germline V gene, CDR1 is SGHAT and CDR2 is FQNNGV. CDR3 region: CASSTRDNYNEQFF. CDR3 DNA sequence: TGTGCCAGCAGCACTAGGGACAACTACAATGAGCAGTTCTTC.

This chain's CDR3 is CASSLGSSQSNQPQHF. DNA for the CDR3: TGTGCCAGCAGTTTGGGTTCGTCCCAGAGCAATCAGCCCCAGCATTTT. The rearrangement uses TRBV28 and TRBJ1-5; unclear D gene. CDR1 MDHEN and CDR2 SYDVKM come from the germline V gene. Between the trimmed V and J ends, which lost 3 bases and 1 base, there was a span of 13 bases. The CDR3 loop spans 16 amino acids.

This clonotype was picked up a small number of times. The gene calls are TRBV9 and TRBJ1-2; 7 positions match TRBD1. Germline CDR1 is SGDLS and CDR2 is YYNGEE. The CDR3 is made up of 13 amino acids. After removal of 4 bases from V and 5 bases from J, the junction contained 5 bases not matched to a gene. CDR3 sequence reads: CASSSRDRYGYTF. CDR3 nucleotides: TGTGCCAGCAGCTCACGGGACAGATATGGCTACACCTTC.

The CDR3 protein is CASSSPTGGLSGYTF. CDR3 in DNA: TGTGCCAGCAGCTCACCGACAGGGGGCCTATCAGGCTACACCTTC. The V gene is TRBV7-9, the J gene TRBJ1-2, with 10 bases identical to TRBD1. After removal of 4 bases from V and 8 bases from J, the junction contained 10 bases not matched to a gene. The CDR3 runs to 15 residues. In germline, CDR1 is SEHNR, CDR2 FQNEAQ (reference sequence).

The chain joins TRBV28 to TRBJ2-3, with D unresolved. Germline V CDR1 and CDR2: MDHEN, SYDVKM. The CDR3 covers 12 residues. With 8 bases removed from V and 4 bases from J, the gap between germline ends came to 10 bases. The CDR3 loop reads CASRLTPDTQYF. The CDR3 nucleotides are TGTGCCAGCCGTCTGACACCAGATACGCAGTATTTT.

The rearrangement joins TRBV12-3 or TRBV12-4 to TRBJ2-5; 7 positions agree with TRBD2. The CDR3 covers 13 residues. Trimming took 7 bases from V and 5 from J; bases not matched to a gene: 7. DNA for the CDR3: TGTGCCAGCACCCCGGACGGGAGGGAGACCCAGTACTTC. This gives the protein CASTPDGRETQYF.

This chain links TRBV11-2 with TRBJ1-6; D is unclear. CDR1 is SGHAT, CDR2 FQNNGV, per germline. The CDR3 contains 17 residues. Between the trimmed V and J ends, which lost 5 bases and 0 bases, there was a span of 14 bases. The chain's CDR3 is CASSLRIGSSYNSPLHF. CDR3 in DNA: TGTGCCAGCAGCCTACGCATCGGCAGCTCCTATAATTCACCCCTCCACTTT.

The CDR3 region is CASSRSAGGQETQYF. CDR3 DNA sequence: TGTGCCAGCAGTCGTTCAGCGGGGGGCCAAGAGACCCAGTACTTC. The gene calls are TRBV7-9 and TRBJ2-5; TRBD2 agrees at 9 bases. CDR3 length: 15 amino acids. The junction had 6 bases not matched to a gene; V was cut back by 6 bases and J by 1 base. Germline V gene lookup returns CDR1 SEHNR and CDR2 FQNEAQ (reference sequence).

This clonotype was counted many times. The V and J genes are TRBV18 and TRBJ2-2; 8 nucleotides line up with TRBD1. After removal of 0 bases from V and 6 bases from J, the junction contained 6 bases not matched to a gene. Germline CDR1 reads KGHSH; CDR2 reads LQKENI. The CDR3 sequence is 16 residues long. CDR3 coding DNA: TGTGCCAGCTCACCACCGTACGGACAGGGCTCCGGGGAGCTGTTTTTT. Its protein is CASSPPYGQGSGELFF.

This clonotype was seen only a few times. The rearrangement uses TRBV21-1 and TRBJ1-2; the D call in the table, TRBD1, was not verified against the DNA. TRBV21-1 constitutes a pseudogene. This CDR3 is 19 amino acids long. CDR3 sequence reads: CASSKAGDSTLLLGYGYTF. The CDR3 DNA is TGTGCCAGCAGCAAAGCGGGGGACAGCACTTTACTCTTAGGGTATGGCTACACCTTC.

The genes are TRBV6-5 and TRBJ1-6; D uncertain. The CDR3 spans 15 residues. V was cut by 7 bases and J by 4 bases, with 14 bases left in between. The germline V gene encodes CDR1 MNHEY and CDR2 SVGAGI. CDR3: CASTLRVRYNSPLHF. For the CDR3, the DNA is TGTGCCAGCACCTTACGGGTTAGGTATAATTCACCCCTCCACTTT.

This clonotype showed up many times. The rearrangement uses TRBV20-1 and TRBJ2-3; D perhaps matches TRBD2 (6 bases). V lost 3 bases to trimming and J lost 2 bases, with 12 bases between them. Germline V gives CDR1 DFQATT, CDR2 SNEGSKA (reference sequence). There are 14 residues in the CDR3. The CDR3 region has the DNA TGCAGTGCTAGTGGCGGGGCGACCACAGATACGCAGTATTTT. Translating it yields CSASGGATTDTQYF.

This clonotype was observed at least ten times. For the CDR3, the DNA is TGTGCCAGCAGTACCTCCGGGACAGGCTACAATGAGCAGTTCTTC. It encodes CASSTSGTGYNEQFF. The rearrangement joins TRBV25-1 to TRBJ2-1; 8 bases are shared with TRBD1. From germline, CDR1 is MGHDK and CDR2 SYGVNS. After removal of 5 bases from V and 3 bases from J, the junction contained 6 bases not matched to a gene. The CDR3 runs 15 residues.

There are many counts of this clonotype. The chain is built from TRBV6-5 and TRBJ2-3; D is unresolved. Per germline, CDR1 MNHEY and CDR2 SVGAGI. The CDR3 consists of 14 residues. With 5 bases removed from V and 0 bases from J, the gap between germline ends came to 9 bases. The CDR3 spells CASSELRSTDTQYF. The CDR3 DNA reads TGTGCCAGCAGTGAGCTAAGGAGCACAGATACGCAGTATTTT.

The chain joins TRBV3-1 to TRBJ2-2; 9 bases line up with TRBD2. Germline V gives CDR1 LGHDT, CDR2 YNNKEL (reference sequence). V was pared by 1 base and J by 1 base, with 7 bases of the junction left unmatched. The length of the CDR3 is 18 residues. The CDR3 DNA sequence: TGTGCCAGCAGCCAAGTACGAACTAGCGGGTTGAACACCGGGGAGCTGTTTTTT. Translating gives CASSQVRTSGLNTGELFF. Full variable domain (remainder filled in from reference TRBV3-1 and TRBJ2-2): DTAVSQTPKYLVTQMGNDKSIKCEQNLGHDTMYWYKQDSKKFLKIMFSYNNKELIINETVPNRFSPKSPDKAHLNLHINSLELGDSAVYFCASSQVRTSGLNTGELFFGEGSRLTVL.

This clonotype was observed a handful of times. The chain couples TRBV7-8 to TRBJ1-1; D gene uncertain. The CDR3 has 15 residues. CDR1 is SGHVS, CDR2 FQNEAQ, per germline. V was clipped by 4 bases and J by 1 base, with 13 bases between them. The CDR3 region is CASSSDRLGNTEAFF. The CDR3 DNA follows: TGTGCCAGCAGCTCAGATCGGTTGGGGAACACTGAAGCTTTCTTT.

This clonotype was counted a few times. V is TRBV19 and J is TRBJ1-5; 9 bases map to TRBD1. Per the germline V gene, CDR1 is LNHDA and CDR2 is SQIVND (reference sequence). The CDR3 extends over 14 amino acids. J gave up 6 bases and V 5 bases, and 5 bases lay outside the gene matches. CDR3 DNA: TGTGCCAGTAGTGACAGGGGGTCCATTCAGCCCCAGCATTTT. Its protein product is CASSDRGSIQPQHF. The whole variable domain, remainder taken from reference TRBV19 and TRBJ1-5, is DGGITQSPKYLFRKEGQNVTLSCEQNLNHDAMYWYRQDPGQGLRLIYYSQIVNDFQKGDIAEGYSVSREKKESFPLTVTSAQKNPTAFYLCASSDRGSIQPQHFGDGTRLSIL.

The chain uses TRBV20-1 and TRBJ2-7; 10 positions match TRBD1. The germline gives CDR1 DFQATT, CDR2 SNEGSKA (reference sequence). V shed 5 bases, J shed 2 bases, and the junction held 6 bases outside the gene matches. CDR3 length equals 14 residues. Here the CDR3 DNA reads TGCAGTGCTCCTCCGGGACAGGGGACCTACGAGCAGTACTTC. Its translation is CSAPPGQGTYEQYF.

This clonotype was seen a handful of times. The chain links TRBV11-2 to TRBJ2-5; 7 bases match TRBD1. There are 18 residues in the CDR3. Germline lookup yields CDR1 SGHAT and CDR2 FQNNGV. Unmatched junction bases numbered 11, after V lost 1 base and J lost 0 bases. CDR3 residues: CASSLGRQGRRDQETQYF. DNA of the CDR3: TGTGCCAGCAGCTTAGGGAGACAGGGCAGAAGGGACCAAGAGACCCAGTACTTC. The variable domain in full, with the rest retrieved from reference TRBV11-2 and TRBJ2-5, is EAGVAQSPRYKIIEKRQSVAFWCNPISGHATLYWYQQILGQGPKLLIQFQNNGVVDDSQLPKDRFSAERLKGVDSTLKIQPAKLEDSAVYLCASSLGRQGRRDQETQYFGPGTRLLVL.

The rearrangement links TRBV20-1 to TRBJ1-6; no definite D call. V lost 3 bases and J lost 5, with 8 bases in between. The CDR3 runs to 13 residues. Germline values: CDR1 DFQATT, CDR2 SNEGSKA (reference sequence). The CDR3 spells CSASGDNNSPLHF. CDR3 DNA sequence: TGCAGTGCTAGTGGGGATAATAATTCACCCCTCCACTTT.

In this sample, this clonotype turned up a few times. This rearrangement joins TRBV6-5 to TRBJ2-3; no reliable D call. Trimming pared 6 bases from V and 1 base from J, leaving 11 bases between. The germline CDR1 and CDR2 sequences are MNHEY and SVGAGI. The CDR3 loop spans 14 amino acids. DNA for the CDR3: TGTGCCAGCAGCTACGCCGGTGGCACAGATACGCAGTATTTT. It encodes CASSYAGGTDTQYF.

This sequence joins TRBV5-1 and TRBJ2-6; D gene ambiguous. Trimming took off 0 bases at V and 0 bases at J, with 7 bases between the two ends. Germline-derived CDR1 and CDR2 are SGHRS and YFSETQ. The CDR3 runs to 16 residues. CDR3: CASSLGDFSGANVLTF. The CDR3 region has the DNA TGCGCCAGCAGCTTGGGCGACTTCTCTGGGGCCAACGTCCTGACTTTC.

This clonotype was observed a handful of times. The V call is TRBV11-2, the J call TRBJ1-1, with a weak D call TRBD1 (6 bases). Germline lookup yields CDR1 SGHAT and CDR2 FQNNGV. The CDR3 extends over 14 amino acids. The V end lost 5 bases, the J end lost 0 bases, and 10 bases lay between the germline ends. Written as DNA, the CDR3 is TGTGCCAGCAGCGTGGACAGTATGAACACTGAAGCTTTCTTT. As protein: CASSVDSMNTEAFF.

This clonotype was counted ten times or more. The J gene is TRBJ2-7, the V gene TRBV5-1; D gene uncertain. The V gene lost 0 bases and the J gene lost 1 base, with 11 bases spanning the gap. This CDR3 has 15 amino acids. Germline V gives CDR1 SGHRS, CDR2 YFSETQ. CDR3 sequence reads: CASSLVASGSYEQYF. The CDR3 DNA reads TGCGCCAGCAGCTTGGTTGCTAGTGGGTCCTACGAGCAGTACTTC.

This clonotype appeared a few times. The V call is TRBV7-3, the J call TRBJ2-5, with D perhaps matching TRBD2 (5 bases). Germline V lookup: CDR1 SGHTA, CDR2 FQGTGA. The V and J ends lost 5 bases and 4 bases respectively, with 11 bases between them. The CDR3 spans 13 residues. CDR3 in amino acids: CASSPTRVETQYF. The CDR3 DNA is TGTGCCAGCAGCCCGACGCGGGTAGAGACCCAGTACTTC.

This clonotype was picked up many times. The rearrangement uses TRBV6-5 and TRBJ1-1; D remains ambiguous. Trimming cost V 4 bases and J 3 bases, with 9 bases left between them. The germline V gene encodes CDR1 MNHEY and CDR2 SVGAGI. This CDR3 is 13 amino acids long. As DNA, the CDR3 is TGTGCCAGCAGTTCCCCCGGGGACACTGAAGCTTTCTTT. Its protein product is CASSSPGDTEAFF.

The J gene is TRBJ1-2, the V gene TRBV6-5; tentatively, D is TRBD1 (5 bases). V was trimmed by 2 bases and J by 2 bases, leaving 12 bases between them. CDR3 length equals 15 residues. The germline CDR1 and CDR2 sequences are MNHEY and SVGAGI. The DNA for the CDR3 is TGTGCCAGCAGTTACCAGGACACTGGGAACTATGGCTACACCTTC. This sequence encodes CASSYQDTGNYGYTF.